The present TCR beta chain was sequenced within a study of Ad26.COV2.S vaccination and SARS-CoV-2 variants. Study as a whole: Donor was one of the participants in the Ad26.COV2.S arm of the COV1001 trial. Once, or twice with 56 days between doses, Ad26.COV2.S was given intramuscularly.

Treatment of the sample: 19 received Ad26.COV2.S at low or high dose, single or two shots; about 5 received placebo; per-sample allocation not given. Samples came from day 63 after the first vaccine or placebo injection. An adult aged 18-55 years in Boston served as the donor. SARS-CoV-2 spike from the Wuhan strain was encoded by the vaccine, an Ad26 vector. TCRdb's copy holds only in-frame clones and misses some; the assay was immunoSEQ multiplex PCR. The repertoire holds about 350,000 clones, with roughly 89% as singletons. V gave up 1 base and J gave up 4 bases, with 7 bases separating them. CDR1 and CDR2 from the germline V gene are SGHAT and FQDESV (reference sequence). CDR3 size: 13 residues. In this sample, this clone turned up once.

V usage is TRBV11-1 and J usage is TRBJ1-1; D unclear. The TCR originated in a person aged 18-65 years who received the Ad26.COV2.S COVID-19 vaccine or a placebo. The input for sequencing was peripheral blood, taken in a trial of Ad26.COV2.S vaccine versus placebo. The CDR3 loop reads CASSLVAGTEAFF. CDR3 DNA sequence: TGTGCCAGCAGCTTAGTTGCGGGCACTGAAGCTTTCTTT.